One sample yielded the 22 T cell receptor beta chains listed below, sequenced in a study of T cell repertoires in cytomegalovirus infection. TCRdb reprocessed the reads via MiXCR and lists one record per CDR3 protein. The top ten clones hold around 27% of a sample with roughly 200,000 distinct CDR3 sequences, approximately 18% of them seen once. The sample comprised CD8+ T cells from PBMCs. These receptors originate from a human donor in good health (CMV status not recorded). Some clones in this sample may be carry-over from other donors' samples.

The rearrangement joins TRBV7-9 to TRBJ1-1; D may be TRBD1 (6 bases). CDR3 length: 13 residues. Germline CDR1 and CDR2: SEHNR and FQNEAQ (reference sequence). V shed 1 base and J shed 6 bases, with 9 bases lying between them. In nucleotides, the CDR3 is TGTGCCAGCAGCTTAGACAGGGCACCTGAAGCTTTCTTT. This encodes CASSLDRAPEAFF.

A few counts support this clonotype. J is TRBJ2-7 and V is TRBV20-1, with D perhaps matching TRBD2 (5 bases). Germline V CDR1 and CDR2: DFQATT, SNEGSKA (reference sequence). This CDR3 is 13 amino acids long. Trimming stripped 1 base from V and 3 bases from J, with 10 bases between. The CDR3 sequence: CSARVTGSYEQYF. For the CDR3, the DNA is TGCAGTGCTAGAGTTACGGGAAGCTACGAGCAGTACTTC.

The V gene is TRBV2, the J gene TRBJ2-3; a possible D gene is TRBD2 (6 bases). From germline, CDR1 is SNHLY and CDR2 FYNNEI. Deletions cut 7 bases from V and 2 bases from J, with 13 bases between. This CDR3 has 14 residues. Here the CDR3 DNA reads TGTGCCAGCACCCGGGACTCTATCACAGATACGCAGTATTTT. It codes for CASTRDSITDTQYF.

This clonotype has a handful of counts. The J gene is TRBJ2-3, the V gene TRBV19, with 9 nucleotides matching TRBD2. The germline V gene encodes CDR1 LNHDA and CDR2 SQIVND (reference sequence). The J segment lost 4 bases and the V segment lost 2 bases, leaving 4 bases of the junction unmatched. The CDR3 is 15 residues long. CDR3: CASSILAGSSDTQYF. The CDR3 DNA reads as TGTGCCAGTAGTATACTAGCGGGGAGCTCAGATACGCAGTATTTT.

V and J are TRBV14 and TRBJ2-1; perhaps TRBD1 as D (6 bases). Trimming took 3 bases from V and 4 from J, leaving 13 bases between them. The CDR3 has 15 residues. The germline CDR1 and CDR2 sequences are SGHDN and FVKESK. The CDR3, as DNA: TGTGCCAGCAGCCAGGACAGTTTGGGTTACAATGAGCAGTTCTTC. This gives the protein CASSQDSLGYNEQFF.

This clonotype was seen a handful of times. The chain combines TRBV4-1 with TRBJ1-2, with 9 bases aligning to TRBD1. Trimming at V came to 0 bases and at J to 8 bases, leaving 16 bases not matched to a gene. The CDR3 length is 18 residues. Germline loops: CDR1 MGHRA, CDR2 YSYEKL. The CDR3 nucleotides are TGCGCCAGCAGCCAAGAGGGACAGGGAGGGGAGTATTCGCAGGGCTACACCTTC. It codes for CASSQEGQGGEYSQGYTF.

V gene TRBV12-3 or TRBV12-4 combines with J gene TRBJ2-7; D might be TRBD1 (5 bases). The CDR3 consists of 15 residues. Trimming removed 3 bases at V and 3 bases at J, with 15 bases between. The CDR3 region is CASSFGPRGFYEQYF. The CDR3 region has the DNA TGTGCCAGCAGTTTCGGGCCAAGGGGATTCTACGAGCAGTACTTC.

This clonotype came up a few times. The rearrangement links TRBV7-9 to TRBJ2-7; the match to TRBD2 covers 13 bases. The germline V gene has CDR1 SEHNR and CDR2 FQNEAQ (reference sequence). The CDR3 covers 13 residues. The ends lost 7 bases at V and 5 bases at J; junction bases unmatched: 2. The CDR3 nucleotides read TGTGCCAGCACCGGACTAGCGGGGGACGAGCAGTACTTC. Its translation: CASTGLAGDEQYF.

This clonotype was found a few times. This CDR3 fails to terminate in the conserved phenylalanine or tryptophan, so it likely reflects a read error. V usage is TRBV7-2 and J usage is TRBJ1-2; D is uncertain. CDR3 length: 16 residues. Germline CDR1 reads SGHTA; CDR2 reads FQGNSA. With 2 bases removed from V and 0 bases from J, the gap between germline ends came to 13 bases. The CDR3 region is CASSLYPREANYGYTS. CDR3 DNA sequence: TGTGCCAGCAGCTTATATCCGAGAGAAGCTAACTATGGCTACACCTCC.

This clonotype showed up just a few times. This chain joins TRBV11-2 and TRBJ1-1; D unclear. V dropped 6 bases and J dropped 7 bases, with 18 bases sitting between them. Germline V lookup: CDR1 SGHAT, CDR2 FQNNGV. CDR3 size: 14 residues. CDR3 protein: CASSPTPALGEAFF. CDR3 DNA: TGTGCCAGCAGTCCTACGCCTGCGCTGGGTGAAGCTTTCTTT.

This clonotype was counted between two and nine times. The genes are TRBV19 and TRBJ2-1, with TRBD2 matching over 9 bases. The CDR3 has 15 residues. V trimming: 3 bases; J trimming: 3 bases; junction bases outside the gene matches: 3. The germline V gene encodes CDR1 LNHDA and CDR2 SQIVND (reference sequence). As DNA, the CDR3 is TGTGCCAGTAGTATGGCGGGGGGGATCTACAATGAGCAGTTCTTC. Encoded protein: CASSMAGGIYNEQFF.

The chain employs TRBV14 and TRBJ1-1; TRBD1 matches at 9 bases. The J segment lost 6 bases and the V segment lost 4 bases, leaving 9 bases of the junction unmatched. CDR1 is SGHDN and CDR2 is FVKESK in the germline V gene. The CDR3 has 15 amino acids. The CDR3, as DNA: TGTGCCAGCAGCCCGAACAGGGGGCGTAAATCTGAAGCTTTCTTT. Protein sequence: CASSPNRGRKSEAFF.

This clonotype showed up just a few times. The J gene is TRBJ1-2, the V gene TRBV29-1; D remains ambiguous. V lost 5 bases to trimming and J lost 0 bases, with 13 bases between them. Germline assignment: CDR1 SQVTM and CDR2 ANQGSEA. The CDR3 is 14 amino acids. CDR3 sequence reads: CSVKSHRANYGYTF. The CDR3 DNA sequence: TGCAGCGTTAAGTCCCACCGAGCTAACTATGGCTACACCTTC.

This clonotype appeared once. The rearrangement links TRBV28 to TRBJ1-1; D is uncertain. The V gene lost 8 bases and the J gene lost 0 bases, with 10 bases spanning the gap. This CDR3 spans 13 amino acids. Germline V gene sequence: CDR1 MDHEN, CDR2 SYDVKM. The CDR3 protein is CASRRGVNTEAFF. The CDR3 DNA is TGTGCCAGCCGGCGGGGAGTGAACACTGAAGCTTTCTTT.

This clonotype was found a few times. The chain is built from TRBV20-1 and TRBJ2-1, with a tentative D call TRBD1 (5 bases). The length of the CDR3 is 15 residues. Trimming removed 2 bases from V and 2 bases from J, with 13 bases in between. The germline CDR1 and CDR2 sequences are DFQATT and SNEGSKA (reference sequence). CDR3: CSARQRGATYNEQFF. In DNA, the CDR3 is TGCAGTGCTAGACAGCGTGGGGCCACCTACAATGAGCAGTTCTTC.

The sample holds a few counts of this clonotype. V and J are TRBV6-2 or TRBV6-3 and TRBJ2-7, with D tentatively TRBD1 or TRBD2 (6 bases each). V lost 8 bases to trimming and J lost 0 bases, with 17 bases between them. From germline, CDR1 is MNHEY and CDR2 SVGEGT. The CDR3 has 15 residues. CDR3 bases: TGTGCCAGCTCCCCCGAGGGGGGTAGCTCCTACGAGCAGTACTTC. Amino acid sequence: CASSPEGGSSYEQYF.

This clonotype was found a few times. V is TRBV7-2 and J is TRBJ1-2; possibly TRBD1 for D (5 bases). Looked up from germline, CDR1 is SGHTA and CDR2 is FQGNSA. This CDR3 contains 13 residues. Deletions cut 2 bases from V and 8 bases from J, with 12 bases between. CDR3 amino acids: CASSLLLRDGYTF. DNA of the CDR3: TGTGCCAGCAGCTTACTCCTGAGGGACGGCTACACCTTC.

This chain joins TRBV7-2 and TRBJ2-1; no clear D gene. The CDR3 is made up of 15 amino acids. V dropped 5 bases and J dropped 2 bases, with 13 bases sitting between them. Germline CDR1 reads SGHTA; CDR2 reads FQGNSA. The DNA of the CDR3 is TGTGCCAGCAGCACTTCGGATGGGGCCTACAATGAGCAGTTCTTC. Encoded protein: CASSTSDGAYNEQFF.

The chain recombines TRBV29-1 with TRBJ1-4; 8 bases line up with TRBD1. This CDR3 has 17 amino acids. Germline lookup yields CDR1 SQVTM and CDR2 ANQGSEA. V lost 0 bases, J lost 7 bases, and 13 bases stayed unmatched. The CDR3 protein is CSVEDPAEGQDPEKLFF. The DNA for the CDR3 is TGCAGCGTTGAAGACCCCGCCGAGGGACAGGACCCTGAAAAACTGTTTTTT. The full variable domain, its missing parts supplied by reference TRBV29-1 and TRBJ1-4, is SAVISQKPSRDICQRGTSLTIQCQVDSQVTMMFWYRQQPGQSLTLIATANQGSEATYESGFVIDKFPISRPNLTFSTLTVSNMSPEDSSIYLCSVEDPAEGQDPEKLFFGSGTQLSVL.

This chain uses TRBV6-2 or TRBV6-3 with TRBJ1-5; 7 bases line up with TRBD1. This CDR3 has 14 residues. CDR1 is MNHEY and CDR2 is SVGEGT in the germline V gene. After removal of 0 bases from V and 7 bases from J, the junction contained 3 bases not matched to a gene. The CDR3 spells CASSYSGGIQPQHF. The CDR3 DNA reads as TGTGCCAGCAGTTACTCAGGGGGCATCCAGCCCCAGCATTTT.

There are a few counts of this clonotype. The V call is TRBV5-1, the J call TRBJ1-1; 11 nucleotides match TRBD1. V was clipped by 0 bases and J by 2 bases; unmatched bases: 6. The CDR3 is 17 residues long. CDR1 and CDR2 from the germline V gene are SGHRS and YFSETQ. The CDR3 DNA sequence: TGCGCCAGCAGCTTGGCCGGACAGGGGGCGATCAACACTGAAGCTTTCTTT. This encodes CASSLAGQGAINTEAFF.

Here the CDR3 reads CASSFPGGPYEQYF. CDR3 sequence (DNA): TGCGCCAGCAGCTTCCCAGGGGGACCCTACGAGCAGTACTTC. V usage is TRBV5-1 and J usage is TRBJ2-7, with TRBD1 matching over 7 bases. The CDR3 has 14 amino acids. Trimming removed 2 bases from V and 2 bases from J; junction bases left unmatched: 4. In germline, CDR1 is SGHRS, CDR2 YFSETQ. Full variable domain (rest looked up from reference TRBV5-1 and TRBJ2-7): KAGVTQTPRYLIKTRGQQVTLSCSPISGHRSVSWYQQTPGQGLQFLFEYFSETQRNKGNFPGRFSGRQFSNSRSEMNVSTLELGDSALYLCASSFPGGPYEQYFGPGTRLTVT.